One sample yielded the 10 T cell receptor beta chains listed below, sequenced in a study of blood T cell repertoires in COVID-19. Some clones are missing from TCRdb's copy, which holds only in-frame ones; the method was immunoSEQ multiplex PCR. Of approximately 190,000 clones in the sample, roughly 80% were seen once. The material sequenced was peripheral blood. These receptors were taken from a man aged 25 to 45 with active or convalescent COVID-19.

The chain links TRBV29-1 to TRBJ1-6; 7 nucleotides match TRBD1. Germline lookup yields CDR1 SQVTM and CDR2 ANQGSEA. This CDR3 has 16 amino acids. J lost 5 bases, V lost 3 bases, and 10 bases had no gene match. For the CDR3, the DNA is TGCAGCGTTGATTGCAGGACAGGTAGTGATAATTCACCCCTCCACTTT. Its protein is CSVDCRTGSDNSPLHF.

The rearrangement uses TRBV7-2 and TRBJ1-1; D remains ambiguous. Between the trimmed V and J ends, which lost 3 bases and 6 bases, there was a span of 17 bases. Germline-derived CDR1 and CDR2 are SGHTA and FQGNSA. The CDR3 runs to 15 residues. CDR3 sequence (DNA): TGTGCCAGCAGCTTGAGGGCCCAGGATAACGCTGAAGCTTTCTTT. Protein sequence: CASSLRAQDNAEAFF. The complete variable domain, with remaining parts taken from reference TRBV7-2 and TRBJ1-1, reads GAGVSQSPSNKVTEKGKDVELRCDPISGHTALYWYRQSLGQGLEFLIYFQGNSAPDKSGLPSDRFSAERTGGSVSTLTIQRTQQEDSAVYLCASSLRAQDNAEAFFGQGTRLTVV.

This clone was picked up many times. The chain carries TRBV19 and TRBJ1-4, with 8 bases lining up with TRBD1. V was pared by 6 bases and J by 10 bases, with 13 bases of the junction left unmatched. The CDR3 has 15 amino acids. Germline V gene lookup returns CDR1 LNHDA and CDR2 SQIVND (reference sequence). The CDR3 DNA reads as TGTGCCAGTAGGAATGGGGACAGGCAAGGGGGAAAACTGTTTTTT. Amino acids: CASRNGDRQGGKLFF.

This sequence joins TRBV5-1 and TRBJ1-6; D is possibly TRBD1 (5 bases). The V end was cut by 3 bases, the J end by 8 bases, with 12 bases between. Germline V lookup: CDR1 SGHRS, CDR2 YFSETQ. The CDR3 is 14 amino acids. The CDR3 coding sequence is TGCGCCAGCAGCTCCGGGACTGTCCATTCACCCCTCCACTTT. This gives the protein CASSSGTVHSPLHF.

The chain is built from TRBV4-1 and TRBJ1-6; 7 positions agree with TRBD1. Germline assignment: CDR1 MGHRA and CDR2 YSYEKL. The CDR3 is made up of 17 amino acids. V lost 1 base, J lost 10 bases, and 13 bases stayed unmatched. The CDR3 DNA is TGCGCCAGCAGCCAAGTTGCTGGTCTGGCAGGGGGATCACCCCTCCACTTT. Amino acids: CASSQVAGLAGGSPLHF.

The rearrangement links TRBV6-5 to TRBJ1-1, with a tentative D call TRBD1 (6 bases). The CDR3 spans 14 residues. The ends were cut back, 4 bases at V and 3 bases at J, with 12 bases in the middle. Germline assignment: CDR1 MNHEY and CDR2 SVGAGI. This chain's CDR3 is CASSLAGQYTEAFF. CDR3 coding DNA: TGTGCCAGCAGTTTAGCAGGACAGTACACTGAAGCTTTCTTT.

The rearrangement links TRBV6-4 to TRBJ2-7; 7 bases are a match to TRBD1. This CDR3 has 17 residues. The V and J ends lost 6 bases and 3 bases, in that order; junction bases with no gene match: 17. CDR1 is MRHNA and CDR2 is SNTAGT in the germline V gene. The CDR3 nucleotides are TGTGCCAGCAGAATGCCCCACAGGGGCCCCCAAGGCTACGAGCAGTACGTC. It specifies CASRMPHRGPQGYEQYV.

The chain recombines TRBV4-1 with TRBJ1-3; D uncertain. CDR1 is MGHRA and CDR2 is YSYEKL in the germline V gene. The ends were cut back, 0 bases at V and 4 bases at J, with 10 bases in the middle. The CDR3 runs to 15 residues. The DNA for the CDR3 is TGCGCCAGCAGCCAAGATCAGGCCCTCGGAAACACCATATATTTT. Protein product: CASSQDQALGNTIYF.

This clone was observed a single time. The rearrangement uses TRBV27 and TRBJ2-3; D might be TRBD2 (7 bases). CDR3 size: 15 residues. The V and J ends lost 6 bases and 2 bases respectively, with 15 bases between them. Germline V gives CDR1 MNHEY, CDR2 SMNVEV (reference sequence). The CDR3 loop is CASRGGGGPTDTQYF. The DNA for the CDR3 is TGTGCCAGCAGAGGAGGGGGAGGGCCCACAGATACGCAGTATTTT.

This clone was detected only once. V and J are TRBV3-1 (or the pseudogene TRBV3-2) and TRBJ2-5, with D tentatively TRBD2 (5 bases). Germline V CDR1 and CDR2: LGHDT, YNNKEL (reference sequence). CDR3 length: 13 amino acids. V lost 4 bases and J lost 1, with 7 bases in between. The CDR3 bases are TGTGCCAGCAGCCGAGGAGGCCAAGAGACCCAGTACTTC. This encodes CASSRGGQETQYF.